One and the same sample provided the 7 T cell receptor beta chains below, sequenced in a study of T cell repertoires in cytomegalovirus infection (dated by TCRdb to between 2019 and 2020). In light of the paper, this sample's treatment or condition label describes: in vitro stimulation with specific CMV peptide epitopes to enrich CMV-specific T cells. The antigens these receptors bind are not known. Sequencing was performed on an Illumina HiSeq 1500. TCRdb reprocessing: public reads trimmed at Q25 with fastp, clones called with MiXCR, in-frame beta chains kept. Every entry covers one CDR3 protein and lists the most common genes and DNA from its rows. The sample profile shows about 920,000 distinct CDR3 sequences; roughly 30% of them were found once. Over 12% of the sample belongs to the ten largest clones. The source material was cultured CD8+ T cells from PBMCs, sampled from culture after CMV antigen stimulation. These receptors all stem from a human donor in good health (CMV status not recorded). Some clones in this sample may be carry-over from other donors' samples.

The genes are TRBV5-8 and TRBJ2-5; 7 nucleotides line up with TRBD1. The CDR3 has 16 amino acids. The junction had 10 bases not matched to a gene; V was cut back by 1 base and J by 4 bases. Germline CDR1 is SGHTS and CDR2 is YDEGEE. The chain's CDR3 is CASSLTDRVLPETQYF. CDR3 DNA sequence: TGTGCCAGCAGCTTGACTGACAGGGTTTTACCAGAGACCCAGTACTTC. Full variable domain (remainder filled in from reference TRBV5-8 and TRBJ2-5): EAGVTQSPTHLIKTRGQQATLRCSPISGHTSVYWYQQALGLGLQFLLWYDEGEERNRGNFPPRFSGRQFPNYSSELNVNALELEDSALYLCASSLTDRVLPETQYFGPGTRLLVL.

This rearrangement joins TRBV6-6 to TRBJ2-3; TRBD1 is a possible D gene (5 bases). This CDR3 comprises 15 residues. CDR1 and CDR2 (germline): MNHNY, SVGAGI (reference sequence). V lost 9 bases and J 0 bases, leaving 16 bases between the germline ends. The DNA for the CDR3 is TGTGCCAGTCTCGTTAAGACAGAGAGCACAGATACGCAGTATTTT. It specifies CASLVKTESTDTQYF.

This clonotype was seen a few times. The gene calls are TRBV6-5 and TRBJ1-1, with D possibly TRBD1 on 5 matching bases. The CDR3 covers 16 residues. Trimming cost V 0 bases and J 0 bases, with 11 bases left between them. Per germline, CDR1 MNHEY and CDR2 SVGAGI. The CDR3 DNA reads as TGTGCCAGCAGTTACTCGTTCGGGGCCTTGAACACTGAAGCTTTCTTT. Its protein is CASSYSFGALNTEAFF.

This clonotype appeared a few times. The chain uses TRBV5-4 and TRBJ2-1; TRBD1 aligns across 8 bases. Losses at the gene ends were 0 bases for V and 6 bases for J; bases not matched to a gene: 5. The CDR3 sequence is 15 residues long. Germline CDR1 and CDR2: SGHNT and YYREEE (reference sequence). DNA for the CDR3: TGTGCCAGCAGCTTGGCACAGGGGGGCGTCAATGAGCAGTTCTTC. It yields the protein CASSLAQGGVNEQFF. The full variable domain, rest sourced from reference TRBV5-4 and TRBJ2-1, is ETGVTQSPTHLIKTRGQQVTLRCSSQSGHNTVSWYQQALGQGPQFIFQYYREEENGRGNFPPRFSGLQFPNYSSELNVNALELDDSALYLCASSLAQGGVNEQFFGPGTRLTVL.

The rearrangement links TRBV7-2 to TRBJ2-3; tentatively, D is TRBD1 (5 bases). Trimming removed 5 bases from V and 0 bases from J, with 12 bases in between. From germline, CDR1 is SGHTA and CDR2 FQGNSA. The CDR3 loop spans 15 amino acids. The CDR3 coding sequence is TGTGCCAGCAGCAAGCAGGGATCTAGCACAGATACGCAGTATTTT. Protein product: CASSKQGSSTDTQYF.

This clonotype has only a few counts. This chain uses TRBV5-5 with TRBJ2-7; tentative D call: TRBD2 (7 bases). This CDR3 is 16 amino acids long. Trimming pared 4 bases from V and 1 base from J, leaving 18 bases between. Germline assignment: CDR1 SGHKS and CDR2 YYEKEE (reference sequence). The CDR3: CASSQLGGGISYEQYV. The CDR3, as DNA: TGTGCCAGCAGCCAACTCGGCGGGGGCATATCCTACGAGCAGTACGTC.

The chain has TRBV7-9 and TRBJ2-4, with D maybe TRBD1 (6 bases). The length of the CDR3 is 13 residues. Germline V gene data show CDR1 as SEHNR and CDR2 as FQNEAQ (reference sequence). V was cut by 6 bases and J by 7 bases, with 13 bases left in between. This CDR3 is CASREDRGNIQYF. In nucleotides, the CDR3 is TGTGCCAGCAGAGAGGACAGAGGGAACATTCAGTACTTC. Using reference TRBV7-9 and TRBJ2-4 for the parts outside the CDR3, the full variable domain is DTGVSQNPRHKITKRGQNVTFRCDPISEHNRLYWYRQTLGQGPEFLTYFQNEAQLEKSRLLSDRFSAERPKGSFSTLEIQRTEQGDSAMYLCASREDRGNIQYFGAGTRLSVL.